The 17 T cell receptor beta chains below come from one sample, sequenced in a study of blood T cell repertoires in COVID-19. Clones were read by immunoSEQ multiplex PCR, and TCRdb kept only the in-frame ones, dropping some. In the table there are around 240,000 clones, 70% to 85% of which are singletons. Material: peripheral blood. Every receptor here comes from a woman aged 40 to 50 who had recovered from COVID-19.

In DNA, the CDR3 is TGTGCCAGCAGCGCCGAGCCCGGACAGGGGGATGGCTACACCTTC. It is translated as CASSAEPGQGDGYTF. The V call is TRBV9, the J call TRBJ1-2; 10 bases line up with TRBD1. Germline CDR1 is SGDLS and CDR2 is YYNGEE. This CDR3 spans 15 amino acids. V lost 3 bases to trimming and J lost 6 bases; unmatched junction nucleotides: 8. The complete variable domain, with remaining parts taken from reference TRBV9 and TRBJ1-2, reads DSGVTQTPKHLITATGQRVTLRCSPRSGDLSVYWYQQSLDQGLQFLIQYYNGEERAKGNILERFSAQQFPDLHSELNLSSLELGDSALYFCASSAEPGQGDGYTFGSGTRLTVV.

The chain is built from TRBV6-4 and TRBJ2-1, with 12 positions matching TRBD2. Germline V gene data show CDR1 as MRHNA and CDR2 as SNTAGT. The ends lost 7 bases at V and 7 bases at J; junction bases unmatched: 5. The CDR3 length is 14 residues. The CDR3 nucleotides read TGTGCCAGCACCAGGACTAGCGGGGCTAATGAGCAGTTCTTC. It translates to CASTRTSGANEQFF.

The chain's CDR3 is CAISRVADTEAFF. The DNA of the CDR3 is TGTGCCATCAGCAGGGTGGCCGACACTGAAGCTTTCTTT. V usage is TRBV10-3 and J usage is TRBJ1-1; tentatively, D is TRBD1 (5 bases). The CDR3 is 13 amino acids. Germline V gene sequence: CDR1 ENHRY, CDR2 SYGVKD. With 6 bases removed from V and 3 bases from J, the gap between germline ends came to 11 bases.

The chain combines TRBV5-6 with TRBJ1-6; a possible D gene is TRBD1 (6 bases). Germline V CDR1 and CDR2: SGHDT, YYEEEE. This CDR3 has 17 residues. V lost 4 bases to trimming and J lost 4 bases, with 18 bases between them. The CDR3 DNA reads as TGTGCCAGCAGCCTCTACCGGACAGATGCATATAATTCACCCCTCCACTTT. This gives the protein CASSLYRTDAYNSPLHF.

The sample holds a few counts of this clone. Here the CDR3 DNA reads TGCAGTGCTGGTGGACAACGCAATCAGCCCCAGCATTTT. Protein product: CSAGGQRNQPQHF. The rearrangement uses TRBV20-1 and TRBJ1-5; maybe TRBD1 (5 bases). Germline loops: CDR1 DFQATT, CDR2 SNEGSKA (reference sequence). The CDR3 extends over 13 amino acids. Trimming removed 5 bases at V and 2 bases at J, with 10 bases between.

The chain employs TRBV18 and TRBJ1-3; D is ambiguous. Trimming left V 3 bases short and J 0 bases short, with 9 bases between. CDR1 is KGHSH, CDR2 LQKENI, per germline. The length of the CDR3 is 15 residues. CDR3 region: CASSPEASSGNTIYF. CDR3 DNA: TGTGCCAGCTCACCGGAGGCAAGCTCTGGAAACACCATATATTTT.

This chain uses TRBV9 with TRBJ1-2, with 9 bases matching TRBD1. With 0 bases clipped from V and 4 bases from J, the junction kept 4 bases outside the gene matches. The CDR3 sequence is 15 residues long. Germline V gene data show CDR1 as SGDLS and CDR2 as YYNGEE. CDR3 sequence (DNA): TGTGCCAGCAGCGTAGGAACAGGGGGCGTCTATGGCTACACCTTC. Protein product: CASSVGTGGVYGYTF.

This chain connects TRBV11-2 to TRBJ1-1; possible D gene TRBD1, 6 bases. From germline, CDR1 is SGHAT and CDR2 FQNNGV. The CDR3 is 15 amino acids. V gave up 3 bases and J gave up 3 bases, with 14 bases separating them. CDR3 DNA sequence: TGTGCCAGCAGCTTGGGGAGGGGGGTATACACTGAAGCTTTCTTT. It codes for CASSLGRGVYTEAFF.

This clone was detected a few times. The CDR3 here is CASSMQAANQPQHF. Written as DNA, the CDR3 is TGTGCCAGTAGTATGCAGGCAGCTAATCAGCCCCAGCATTTT. This chain links TRBV19 with TRBJ1-5; D remains ambiguous. Trimming took off 3 bases at V and 4 bases at J, with 10 bases between the two ends. The CDR3 is made up of 14 amino acids. Germline-derived CDR1 and CDR2 are LNHDA and SQIVND (reference sequence).

V is TRBV13 and J is TRBJ1-3; perhaps TRBD1 as D (6 bases). CDR1 and CDR2 from the germline V gene are PRHDT and FYEKMQ (reference sequence). The CDR3 covers 17 residues. The V end lost 5 bases, the J end lost 0 bases, and 17 bases lay between the germline ends. The CDR3 is CASSLVRGKSSGNTIYF. CDR3 bases: TGTGCCAGCAGCCTAGTCAGGGGAAAGAGCTCTGGAAACACCATATATTTT.

The rearrangement joins TRBV6-1 to TRBJ1-1; no clear D gene. The V end lost 0 bases, the J end lost 5 bases, and 4 bases lay between the germline ends. The germline V gene has CDR1 MNHNS and CDR2 SASEGT. The CDR3 has 12 amino acids. The CDR3 region is CASSEARTEAFF. The CDR3 nucleotides read TGTGCCAGCAGTGAAGCCCGTACTGAAGCTTTCTTT.

The chain has TRBV6-5 and TRBJ1-6; 7 positions match TRBD1. The CDR3 is 15 amino acids. From germline, CDR1 is MNHEY and CDR2 SVGAGI. Trimming took 6 bases from V and 7 from J; bases not matched to a gene: 9. In nucleotides, the CDR3 is TGTGCCAGCAGACGAACAGGGGAGCGGAATTCACCCCTCCACTTT. It codes for CASRRTGERNSPLHF.

Only one count was recorded for this clone. The rearrangement links TRBV5-1 to TRBJ1-2; 12 positions agree with TRBD1. V shed 0 bases and J 8 bases; nucleotides not matched to a gene: 11. CDR1 and CDR2 from the germline V gene are SGHRS and YFSETQ. The CDR3 length is 17 residues. DNA for the CDR3: TGCGCCAGCAGCTTGGTTGCTGGGACAGGGGGCAGTCAGGGCTACACCTTC. It encodes CASSLVAGTGGSQGYTF.

V usage is TRBV10-3 and J usage is TRBJ2-5; unclear D gene. Germline values: CDR1 ENHRY, CDR2 SYGVKD. V was clipped by 0 bases and J by 2 bases, with 7 bases between them. The CDR3 totals 14 residues. CDR3 sequence (DNA): TGTGCCATCAGTGAGTCGGGCACACAAGAGACCCAGTACTTC. Amino acids: CAISESGTQETQYF.

The genes are TRBV21-1 and TRBJ2-5; the table names TRBD2, a call not compared with the DNA. TRBV21-1 is given as a pseudogene. CDR3 size: 17 residues. DNA for the CDR3: TGTGCCAGCAGCAAAAGAGGGCGTCACGGGGGAAAAGAGACCCAGTACTTC. Protein sequence: CASSKRGRHGGKETQYF.

This rearrangement joins TRBV18 to TRBJ1-6; 7 bases are shared with TRBD1. Germline assignment: CDR1 KGHSH and CDR2 LQKENI. This CDR3 spans 14 amino acids. J gave up 5 bases and V 4 bases, and 2 bases lay outside the gene matches. CDR3 nucleotide sequence: TGTGCCAGCTCACGGGACAGAAATAATTCACCCCTCCACTTT. Residues: CASSRDRNNSPLHF.

This chain joins TRBV7-9 and TRBJ2-3, with 9 bases identical to TRBD2. Per the germline V gene, CDR1 is SEHNR and CDR2 is FQNEAQ (reference sequence). After removal of 6 bases from V and 1 base from J, the junction contained 5 bases not matched to a gene. The CDR3 consists of 15 residues. The CDR3 here is CASSPERGGTDTQYF. The DNA of the CDR3 is TGTGCCAGCAGTCCAGAGCGGGGGGGCACAGATACGCAGTATTTT.